These T cell receptor beta chains were read from a single sample in a study of blood T cell repertoires in COVID-19. Produced via immunoSEQ multiplex PCR; TCRdb's table is partial and in-frame only. The repertoire holds 300,000 to 400,000 clones, 85% to 90% seen once, with approximately 1% in the top ten. Sequenced: PBMCs or T cells enriched from blood (not recorded which). Receptors were obtained from a man younger than 35 who had recovered from COVID-19. Both conserved end residues are part of each CDR3. A D gene is named only where the DNA matches it firmly. Clone size is stated in some rows and not others, as once, few, many or a class when expanded.

NA,TRBD2,TRBV6-1,TRBJ2-7,CASSELAGDGYEQYF,TGTGCCAGCAGTGAACTAGCGGGAGATGGCTACGAGCAGTACTTC
NA,TRBD2,TRBV9,TRBJ2-1,CASSVGTSGSYNEQFF,TGTGCCAGCAGCGTAGGGACTAGCGGATCCTACAATGAGCAGTTCTTC
NA,TRBD1,TRBV5-1,TRBJ1-4,CASSIGQGATNEKLFF,TGCGCCAGCAGCATAGGACAGGGGGCGACTAATGAAAAACTGTTTTTT
NA,TRBD2,TRBV20-1,TRBJ2-7,CSARTSYEQYF,TGCAGTGCGAGGACTAGCTACGAGCAGTACTTC
NA,NA,TRBV6-2/TRBV6-3,TRBJ1-2,CASSYSSGDGYTF,TGTGCCAGCAGTTACTCGAGCGGGGACGGCTACACCTTC
NA,NA,TRBV12-3/TRBV12-4,TRBJ1-2,CASSEPVGGYTF,TGTGCCAGCAGTGAACCCGTGGGCGGCTACACCTTC
NA,NA,TRBV13,TRBJ2-2,CASSILERVDTGELFF,TGTGCCAGCAGCATACTTGAGCGGGTTGACACCGGGGAGCTGTTTTTT
NA,TRBD1,TRBV9,TRBJ2-7,CASSKAGTGGYEQYF,TGTGCCAGCAGTAAGGCCGGGACAGGGGGGTACGAGCAGTACTTC
NA,TRBD2,TRBV30,TRBJ2-7,CAWSDQREGYHEQYF,TGTGCCTGGAGTGACCAGCGGGAGGGATACCACGAGCAGTACTTC
NA,TRBD1,TRBV3-1/TRBV3-2,TRBJ2-7,CASSTGTDSYEQYF,TGTGCCAGCAGTACGGGGACAGACTCCTACGAGCAGTACTTC
once,NA,TRBV6-5,TRBJ2-6,CASSQTSSGANVLTF,TGTGCCAGCAGCCAAACTAGCTCTGGGGCCAACGTCCTGACTTTC
NA,NA,TRBV28,TRBJ1-5,CASRRDNQPQHF,TGTGCCAGCAGACGGGACAATCAGCCCCAGCATTTT
NA,TRBD1,TRBV7-9,TRBJ1-2,CASSPPGQGSNGYTF,TGTGCCAGCAGCCCCCCAGGACAGGGAAGTAATGGCTACACCTTC
NA,TRBD2,TRBV2,TRBJ2-5,CASNREVRGGEETQYF,TGTGCCAGCAACCGCGAGGTTCGGGGGGGCGAAGAGACCCAGTACTTC
NA,NA,TRBV19,TRBJ1-1,CASSRAVLNTEAFF,TGTGCCAGTAGTAGAGCCGTTCTGAACACTGAAGCTTTCTTT
NA,TRBD1,TRBV19,TRBJ1-1,CASTQGVNTEAFF,TGTGCCAGTACCCAGGGGGTGAACACTGAAGCTTTCTTT
NA,TRBD1,TRBV5-6,TRBJ1-4,CASSLFSTGGVNEKLFF,TGTGCCAGCAGCCTTTTCTCTACAGGGGGAGTTAATGAAAAACTGTTTTTT
once,TRBD1,TRBV6-1,TRBJ1-4,CASRMDRVGEKLFF,TGTGCCAGCAGAATGGACAGGGTCGGCGAAAAACTGTTTTTT
NA,TRBD1,TRBV13,TRBJ2-3,CASSSTGVRDTQYF,TGTGCCAGCAGCTCTACAGGGGTCAGAGATACGCAGTATTTT
NA,NA,TRBV10-2,TRBJ2-1,CASRSGGNNEQFF,TGCGCCAGCAGATCCGGGGGAAACAATGAGCAGTTCTTC
once,NA,TRBV23-1,TRBJ1-5,CASSPGGNQPQHF,TGCGCCAGCAGTCCTGGGGGGAATCAGCCCCAGCATTTT
NA,NA,TRBV6-5,TRBJ2-1,CASSYSGDEQFF,TGTGCCAGCAGTTACTCTGGAGATGAGCAGTTCTTC
NA,TRBD1,TRBV11-2,TRBJ2-7,CASSSGTGLREQYF,TGTGCCAGCAGCTCCGGGACAGGGTTGCGCGAGCAGTACTTC
NA,NA,TRBV6-5,TRBJ2-3,CASSYSMRASTDTQYF,TGTGCCAGCAGTTACTCGATGCGGGCTAGCACAGATACGCAGTATTTT
NA,TRBD1,TRBV28,TRBJ1-2,CASSRDRVNYGYTF,TGTGCCAGCAGTAGGGACAGGGTCAACTATGGCTACACCTTC
NA,NA,TRBV25-1,TRBJ2-1,CASVMGPEQFF,TGTGCCAGCGTAATGGGCCCCGAGCAGTTCTTC
NA,NA,TRBV18,TRBJ1-4,CASSPGGNNEKLFF,TGTGCCAGCTCACCTGGGGGGAACAATGAAAAACTGTTTTTT
NA,NA,TRBV6-5,TRBJ1-1,CASRAGQLNTEAFF,TGTGCCAGCCGAGCAGGCCAGTTGAACACTGAAGCTTTCTTT
NA,TRBD1,TRBV6-5,TRBJ1-2,CASLATGGNGYTF,TGTGCCAGCTTGGCGACAGGGGGCAATGGCTACACCTTC
NA,NA,TRBV15,TRBJ2-5,CATSREQNEETQYF,TGTGCCACCAGCCGCGAACAGAACGAAGAGACCCAGTACTTC
once,TRBD2,TRBV18,TRBJ2-1,CASSPRLAGGDEQFF,TGTGCCAGCTCACCACGCCTAGCGGGGGGCGATGAGCAGTTCTTC
NA,TRBD1,TRBV27,TRBJ1-1,CASSLRATSGGLGKTEAFF,TGTGCCAGCAGTTTACGGGCAACCTCAGGGGGGCTGGGGAAAACTGAAGCTTTCTTT
once,TRBD1,TRBV7-2,TRBJ1-3,CASSFSQGAGNTIYF,TGTGCCAGCAGCTTTTCCCAGGGGGCTGGAAACACCATATATTTT
NA,TRBD2,TRBV5-1,TRBJ2-3,CASSFHPTTSDRSDTQYF,TGCGCCAGCAGCTTTCATCCAACGACTAGCGATAGATCAGATACGCAGTATTTT
NA,NA,TRBV6-4,TRBJ1-2,CASSDSRGYGYTF,TGTGCCAGCAGTGACTCGAGAGGATATGGCTACACCTTC
NA,TRBD1,TRBV2,TRBJ1-1,CASSEVGTGTEAFF,TGTGCCAGCAGTGAGGTTGGGACAGGGACTGAAGCTTTCTTT
NA,NA,TRBV2,TRBJ1-2,CASMRADYYGYTF,TGTGCCAGCATGAGGGCGGACTACTATGGCTACACCTTC
NA,TRBD1,TRBV4-1,TRBJ1-1,CASSPIPQGRDTEAFF,TGCGCCAGCAGCCCAATACCACAGGGGCGAGACACTGAAGCTTTCTTT
NA,NA,TRBV6-5,TRBJ1-6,CASSYTGNSPLHF,TGTGCCAGCAGTTATACAGGGAATTCACCCCTCCACTTT
NA,TRBD1,TRBV11-2,TRBJ1-6,CASSSNRGYNSPLHF,TGTGCCAGCAGTAGTAACAGGGGGTATAATTCACCCCTCCACTTT
NA,TRBD1,TRBV3-1/TRBV3-2,TRBJ2-4,CASSLQGQTNIQYF,TGTGCCAGCAGCCTCCAGGGACAGACGAACATTCAGTACTTC
NA,TRBD2,TRBV28,TRBJ2-1,CASSPKLAGGLEQFF,TGTGCCAGCAGTCCGAAACTAGCGGGAGGTCTTGAGCAGTTCTTC
NA,NA,TRBV7-2,TRBJ1-5,CASSFNNQPQHF,TGTGCCAGCAGCTTTAACAATCAGCCCCAGCATTTT
NA,TRBD1,TRBV2,TRBJ2-7,CATDRGAYEQYF,TGTGCCACTGACAGGGGGGCCTACGAGCAGTACTTC
once,TRBD1,TRBV30,TRBJ1-6,CAWSGTGNSPLHF,TGTGCCTGGAGTGGGACAGGCAATTCACCCCTCCACTTT
few,NA,TRBV7-2,TRBJ2-7,CASNNPGPPYEQYF,TGTGCCAGCAACAACCCTGGCCCGCCCTACGAGCAGTACTTC
NA,TRBD1,TRBV2,TRBJ1-2,CASSDAGGLNYGYTF,TGTGCCAGCAGTGACGCAGGGGGTCTGAACTATGGCTACACCTTC
NA,TRBD1,TRBV27,TRBJ1-1,CASSWDRGETEAFF,TGTGCCAGCAGTTGGGACAGGGGGGAGACTGAAGCTTTCTTT
NA,NA,TRBV9,TRBJ1-4,CASSVEGATNEKLFF,TGTGCCAGCAGCGTAGAAGGAGCAACTAATGAAAAACTGTTTTTT
NA,NA,TRBV3-1/TRBV3-2,TRBJ1-1,CASSQRGSTEAFF,TGTGCCAGCAGCCAGAGGGGGTCCACTGAAGCTTTCTTT
NA,TRBD1,TRBV29-1,TRBJ1-5,CSVEGGGGNQPQHF,TGCAGCGTTGAAGGAGGGGGCGGCAATCAGCCCCAGCATTTT
NA,TRBD2,TRBV5-6,TRBJ2-7,CASSLAPGGGYEQYF,TGTGCCAGCAGCTTGGCGCCGGGGGGAGGCTACGAGCAGTACTTC
NA,TRBD1,TRBV18,TRBJ1-1,CASSPDRGREAFF,TGTGCCAGCTCACCGGACAGGGGGAGGGAAGCTTTCTTT